This T cell receptor beta chain appears in the sequencing data of a study of blood T cell repertoires in COVID-19. Across the study: There were acute and convalescent COVID-19 samples, and they came from the United States, Italy and Spain. In each case, the material was cDNA or gDNA derived from T cells, B-cell-depleted T cells, or PBMCs.

Authors' processing steps: Counts of nucleated cells, estimated from reference gene primer amplification, were obtained. Here immunoSEQ multiplex PCR was the method, and the copy in TCRdb shows in-frame clones only, minus some. D and trimming come from the DNA, and the V and J calls and clone size come from that table. The sample has 100,000 to 150,000 clones; about four fifths are singletons. Input material: peripheral blood. The source is a man of 80 years or more with active or convalescent COVID-19.

The CDR3 is CASSSAQALNSPLHF. In DNA form, the CDR3 reads TGTGCCAGCAGTTCCGCTCAGGCTCTCAATTCACCCCTCCACTTT. The genes are TRBV28 and TRBJ1-6; D gene unclear. CDR1 and CDR2 (germline): MDHEN, SYDVKM. The V and J ends lost 4 bases and 7 bases respectively, with 14 bases between them. This CDR3 has 15 residues.